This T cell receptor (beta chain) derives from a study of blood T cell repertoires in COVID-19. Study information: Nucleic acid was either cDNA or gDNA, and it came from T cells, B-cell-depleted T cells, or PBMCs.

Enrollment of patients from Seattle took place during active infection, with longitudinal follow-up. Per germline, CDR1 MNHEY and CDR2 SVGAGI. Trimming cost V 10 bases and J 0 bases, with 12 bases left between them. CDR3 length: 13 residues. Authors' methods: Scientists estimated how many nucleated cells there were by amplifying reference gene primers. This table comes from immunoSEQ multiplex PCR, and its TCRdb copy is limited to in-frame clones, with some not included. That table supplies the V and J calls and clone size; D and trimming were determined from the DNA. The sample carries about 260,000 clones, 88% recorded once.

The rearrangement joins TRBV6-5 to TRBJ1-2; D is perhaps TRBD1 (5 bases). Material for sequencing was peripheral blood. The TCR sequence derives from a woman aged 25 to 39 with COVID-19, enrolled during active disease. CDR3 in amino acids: CATRQQANYGYTF. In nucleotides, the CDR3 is TGTGCCACACGACAGCAGGCTAACTATGGCTACACCTTC.